The 22 T cell receptor beta chains presented below share a single source sample, sequenced in a study of cytomegalovirus exposure and HLA in healthy donors. PCR employed 60 Vbeta and 13 Jbeta primers. TCRdb's copy holds only in-frame clones and misses some; the assay was immunoSEQ multiplex PCR. The sample carries approximately 180,000 clones, roughly 85% recorded once. The sequenced material came from PBMCs. The receptor set was obtained from a man in his forties or fifties in good health and CMV-seropositive.

The chain links TRBV29-1 to TRBJ1-1, with 11 bases fitting TRBD1. The CDR3 covers 17 residues. Trimming removed 4 bases from V and 3 bases from J; junction bases left unmatched: 13. The germline gives CDR1 SQVTM, CDR2 ANQGSEA. CDR3 nucleotides: TGCAGCGTTGTTAGAGGACAGGGGGCGTTCTTATACACTGAAGCTTTCTTT. It translates to CSVVRGQGAFLYTEAFF.

The CDR3 nucleotides read TGTGCCACCAGCAGACAGGGTCGTGGGCAAGAGACCCAGTACTTC. Amino acid sequence: CATSRQGRGQETQYF. The chain combines TRBV15 with TRBJ2-5; D might be TRBD1 (5 bases). The CDR3 totals 15 residues. V was cut by 2 bases and J by 2 bases, with 12 bases left in between. The V gene's germline CDR1 is LNHNV and CDR2 YYDKDF (reference sequence).

The gene calls are TRBV7-9 and TRBJ2-7; 9 nucleotides align to TRBD2. This CDR3 contains 18 residues. The trim removed 3 bases at V and 0 bases at J, leaving 12 bases unmatched. Germline assignment: CDR1 SEHNR and CDR2 FQNEAQ (reference sequence). This CDR3 reads CASSLDSGSTITSYEQYF. CDR3 DNA: TGTGCCAGCAGCTTGGATAGCGGGAGCACAATCACCTCCTACGAGCAGTACTTC.

The rearrangement uses TRBV19 and TRBJ2-7; a possible D gene is TRBD1 (5 bases). Trimming took 11 bases from V and 4 from J, leaving 18 bases between them. Germline V gene lookup returns CDR1 LNHDA and CDR2 SQIVND (reference sequence). The CDR3 loop spans 13 amino acids. The CDR3 here is CAVGLGWTYEQYF. The DNA of the CDR3 is TGTGCCGTTGGGCTGGGCTGGACATACGAGCAGTACTTC.

For the CDR3, the DNA is TGTGCCAGCAGCTCGAGCTCAGGGCTAAGCACAGATACGCAGTATTTT. This translates into CASSSSSGLSTDTQYF. The rearrangement uses TRBV7-8 and TRBJ2-3; tentative D call: TRBD1 (5 bases). There are 16 residues in the CDR3. Germline CDR1 and CDR2: SGHVS and FQNEAQ. The V gene lost 4 bases and the J gene lost 0 bases, with 14 bases spanning the gap. Filled out from reference TRBV7-8 and TRBJ2-3, the complete variable domain reads GAGVSQSPRYKVAKRGQDVALRCDPISGHVSLFWYQQALGQGPEFLTYFQNEAQLDKSGLPSDRFFAERPEGSVSTLKIQRTQQEDSAVYLCASSSSSGLSTDTQYFGPGTRLTVL.

The V and J genes are TRBV29-1 and TRBJ2-7; 7 positions match TRBD1. Germline values: CDR1 SQVTM, CDR2 ANQGSEA. J lost 7 bases, V lost 6 bases, and 6 bases had no gene match. This CDR3 has 11 residues. CDR3 DNA sequence: TGCAGCGTGCGGACAGGCCCGGAGCAGTACTTC. Protein product: CSVRTGPEQYF.

The chain links TRBV5-1 to TRBJ2-5, with D perhaps matching TRBD2 (5 bases). CDR1 and CDR2 (germline): SGHRS, YFSETQ. The CDR3 runs 13 residues. V lost 0 bases and J lost 3, with 6 bases in between. Here the CDR3 reads CASSLDGKETQYF. Written as DNA, the CDR3 is TGCGCCAGCAGCTTGGACGGGAAAGAGACCCAGTACTTC.

The chain is built from TRBV6-4 and TRBJ2-2; 11 bases line up with TRBD1. CDR3 size: 16 residues. From germline, CDR1 is MRHNA and CDR2 SNTAGT. V gave up 2 bases and J gave up 4 bases; unmatched junction bases: 3. The CDR3 loop reads CASSDGGTGGTGELFF. In DNA, the CDR3 is TGTGCCAGCAGTGACGGCGGGACAGGGGGCACCGGGGAGCTGTTTTTT.

This sequence joins TRBV28 and TRBJ2-7; 9 bases map to TRBD2. The CDR3 contains 15 residues. V shed 7 bases and J 0 bases; nucleotides not matched to a gene: 7. Looked up from germline, CDR1 is MDHEN and CDR2 is SYDVKM. CDR3 region: CASKTSGTSSYEQYF. CDR3 nucleotide sequence: TGTGCCAGCAAGACTAGCGGAACTAGCTCCTACGAGCAGTACTTC. The whole variable domain, filled in from reference TRBV28 and TRBJ2-7, reads DVKVTQSSRYLVKRTGEKVFLECVQDMDHENMFWYRQDPGLGLRLIYFSYDVKMKEKGDIPEGYSVSREKKERFSLILESASTNQTSMYLCASKTSGTSSYEQYFGPGTRLTVT.

The chain has TRBV5-1 and TRBJ2-3, with 10 bases matching TRBD2. Germline trimming cut 7 bases from V and 2 bases from J; bases unmatched to any gene: 4. The CDR3 runs to 14 residues. CDR1 is SGHRS, CDR2 YFSETQ, per germline. CDR3 in amino acids: CASRTSGTTDTQYF. CDR3 DNA: TGCGCCAGCCGGACTAGCGGAACCACAGATACGCAGTATTTT.

The V and J genes are TRBV10-2 and TRBJ2-3, with D uncertain. Germline V CDR1 and CDR2: WSHSY, SAAADI. This CDR3 is 12 amino acids long. V was clipped by 0 bases and J by 5 bases, with 3 bases between them. Written as DNA, the CDR3 is TGCGCCAGCAGTGAGTCTCTAGATACGCAGTATTTT. As protein: CASSESLDTQYF.

CDR3 sequence: CATYVSNEKLFF. The CDR3 DNA reads TGTGCCACCTACGTATCTAATGAAAAACTGTTTTTT. V and J are TRBV2 and TRBJ1-4, with D unclear. The germline V gene has CDR1 SNHLY and CDR2 FYNNEI. Between the trimmed V and J ends, which lost 10 bases and 3 bases, there was a span of 9 bases. The CDR3 spans 12 residues.

This clone was seen a few times. The chain combines TRBV7-2 with TRBJ1-4; 9 nucleotides line up with TRBD1. The CDR3 totals 15 residues. V lost 4 bases to trimming and J lost 8 bases; unmatched junction nucleotides: 8. Germline V gene sequence: CDR1 SGHTA, CDR2 FQGNSA. In nucleotides, the CDR3 is TGTGCCAGCAGCTCACCGGGACAGGGCCGAGAAAAACTGTTTTTT. Its protein product is CASSSPGQGREKLFF.

This sequence joins TRBV15 and TRBJ2-7; possibly TRBD2 for D (5 bases). V gave up 3 bases and J gave up 0 bases, with 12 bases separating them. This CDR3 is built from 15 residues. CDR1 and CDR2 (germline): LNHNV, YYDKDF (reference sequence). CDR3 sequence (DNA): TGTGCCACCAGCAGCGGCCGGGAACACTCCTACGAGCAGTACTTC. Translation: CATSSGREHSYEQYF.

This clone occurred a few times. The V gene is TRBV6-7, the J gene TRBJ1-5, with a tentative D call TRBD1 (6 bases). TRBV6-7 is an ORF, with its function uncertain. Trimming cost V 2 bases and J 0 bases, with 23 bases left between them. CDR3 length: 20 amino acids. The CDR3 protein is CASSYLCEWGGPYSNQPQHF. CDR3 coding DNA: TGTGCCAGCAGTTACCTTTGCGAATGGGGGGGGCCTTATAGCAATCAGCCCCAGCATTTT.

The chain employs TRBV9 and TRBJ2-1; 7 nucleotides line up with TRBD2. The CDR3 has 15 residues. Looked up from germline, CDR1 is SGDLS and CDR2 is YYNGEE. V gave up 0 bases and J gave up 5 bases; unmatched junction bases: 5. For the CDR3, the DNA is TGTGCCAGCAGCGTAGTTGGCGGGAGCAACAATGAGCAGTTCTTC. The encoded protein is CASSVVGGSNNEQFF.

The V gene is TRBV6-1, the J gene TRBJ2-7; D uncertain. In germline, CDR1 is MNHNS, CDR2 SASEGT. Trimming pared 4 bases from V and 7 bases from J, leaving 8 bases between. CDR3 length: 11 residues. The CDR3 loop is CASSGRWEQYF. The CDR3 nucleotides are TGTGCCAGCAGTGGCCGGTGGGAGCAGTACTTC.

This rearrangement joins TRBV5-1 to TRBJ1-1, with a possible D match to TRBD1 (6 bases). Germline V gene data show CDR1 as SGHRS and CDR2 as YFSETQ. Trimming took off 2 bases at V and 6 bases at J, with 14 bases between the two ends. This CDR3 comprises 14 residues. The CDR3 sequence: CASSLGGVRAEAFF. Written as DNA, the CDR3 is TGCGCCAGCAGCTTAGGGGGAGTCAGGGCTGAAGCTTTCTTT.

V and J are TRBV25-1 and TRBJ1-1; D uncertain. Trimming took 4 bases from V and 5 from J, leaving 8 bases between them. Germline CDR1 and CDR2: MGHDK and SYGVNS. The CDR3 totals 12 residues. Here the CDR3 DNA reads TGTGCCAGCAGTGCTGAGTTGACTGAAGCTTTCTTT. Translating gives CASSAELTEAFF. The full variable domain, completed using reference TRBV25-1 and TRBJ1-1, is EADIYQTPRYLVIGTGKKITLECSQTMGHDKMYWYQQDPGMELHLIHYSYGVNSTEKGDLSSESTVSRIRTEHFPLTLESARPSHTSQYLCASSAELTEAFFGQGTRLTVV.

The rearrangement uses TRBV5-1 and TRBJ1-2; D not certain. The CDR3 totals 14 residues. Germline-derived CDR1 and CDR2 are SGHRS and YFSETQ. Trimming took off 3 bases at V and 8 bases at J, with 17 bases between the two ends. The CDR3 sequence: CASSWNGVERGYTF. The CDR3 DNA sequence: TGCGCCAGCAGCTGGAACGGGGTGGAAAGGGGCTACACCTTC.

This sequence joins TRBV5-1 and TRBJ2-7; TRBD2 matches 9 bases. CDR1 is SGHRS, CDR2 YFSETQ, per germline. Trimming took 4 bases from V and 2 from J; bases not matched to a gene: 10. This CDR3 is 16 amino acids long. CDR3 in DNA: TGCGCCAGCAGCGCGACTAGCGGAGGGGGCCCCTACGAGCAGTACTTC. It translates to CASSATSGGGPYEQYF.

The chain recombines TRBV18 with TRBJ2-1; 10 bases align to TRBD1. The ends lost 4 bases at V and 4 bases at J; junction bases unmatched: 4. This CDR3 comprises 15 residues. The germline CDR1 and CDR2 sequences are KGHSH and LQKENI. The CDR3 DNA reads as TGTGCCAGCTCACGCGGGACAGGGGAATACAATGAGCAGTTCTTC. It is translated as CASSRGTGEYNEQFF. Based on the CDR3 plus reference TRBV18 and TRBJ2-1, the full variable domain is NAGVMQNPRHLVRRRGQEARLRCSPMKGHSHVYWYRQLPEEGLKFMVYLQKENIIDESGMPKERFSAEFPKEGPSILRIQQVVRGDSAAYFCASSRGTGEYNEQFFGPGTRLTVL.